The rows below give T cell receptor beta chains drawn from one sample of a study of shared clonotypes between healthy human individuals. Method: immunoSEQ multiplex PCR; TCRdb's copy keeps in-frame clones and lacks some. The sample holds under 700,000 clones, around 96% seen once. The specimen sequenced was naive CD8+ T cells sorted from blood. The origin of the receptors is a woman aged 25 to 39 in good health. Each CDR3 is given with its conserved first and last residue. The D gene is left open where the match is weak. Clone size is not always given. Where it is, it says once, few, many or a class for expanded clones.

length	V	D	size	J	DNA	CDR3
16	TRBV6-5	NA	few	TRBJ1-2	TGTGCCAGCAGTTACTCCTCCGGCAGTCCTAACTATGGCTACACCTTC	CASSYSSGSPNYGYTF
15	TRBV11-2	TRBD1	NA	TRBJ1-5	TGTGCCAGCAGCTTAGGGACAGGGCTTAATCAGCCCCAGCATTTT	CASSLGTGLNQPQHF
11	TRBV5-5	NA	NA	TRBJ2-1	TGTGCCAGCAGCTCCTACAATGAGCAGTTCTTC	CASSSYNEQFF
15	TRBV11-2	NA	NA	TRBJ2-3	TGTGCCAGCAACAATCGGGGCAAAAGCACAGATACGCAGTATTTT	CASNNRGKSTDTQYF
15	TRBV27	TRBD2	NA	TRBJ2-7	TGTGCCAGCAACTGGGAGGGAGGGCCGCTTAACGAGCAGTACTTC	CASNWEGGPLNEQYF
14	TRBV27	NA	NA	TRBJ1-5	TGTGCCAGCAGTTTGACCCAATTCAATCAGCCCCAGCATTTT	CASSLTQFNQPQHF
16	TRBV11-1	TRBD2	NA	TRBJ2-1	TGTGCCAGCAGTCCGGGGTCTAGCGGGCGTTACAATGAGCAGTTCTTC	CASSPGSSGRYNEQFF
16	TRBV18	NA	NA	TRBJ2-7	TGTGCCAGCTCCTCTCCCCTAGCGCGAAGCTCCTACGAGCAGTACTTC	CASSSPLARSSYEQYF
14	TRBV7-9	NA	once	TRBJ2-7	TGTGCCAGCAGCCCCCCCGGAGCTCCATACGAGCAGTACTTC	CASSPPGAPYEQYF
14	TRBV7-8	TRBD2	NA	TRBJ2-7	TGTGCCAGCAGCTTAGGACCGGGGGGTTACGAGCAGTACTTC	CASSLGPGGYEQYF
16	TRBV6-5	TRBD1	NA	TRBJ2-7	TGTGCCAGCAGTTACTCGACAGGGGAGGAATCCTACGAGCAGTACTTC	CASSYSTGEESYEQYF
13	TRBV27	NA	NA	TRBJ2-7	TGTGCCAGCAGTCCCGGGAGTTGGTACGAGCAGTACTTC	CASSPGSWYEQYF
14	TRBV7-2	NA	NA	TRBJ2-2	TGTGCCAGCAGCCTATTTAACGCCCGGTGGGAGCTGTTTTTT	CASSLFNARWELFF
15	TRBV30	NA	NA	TRBJ2-7	TGTGCCTGGAGTGTAGGACTTGCCAGCTCCTACGAGCAGTACTTC	CAWSVGLASSYEQYF
15	TRBV27	NA	NA	TRBJ1-5	TGTGCCAGCAGTCCCTCGACGGGTGGCAATCAGCCCCAGCATTTT	CASSPSTGGNQPQHF
16	TRBV28	NA	NA	TRBJ2-3	TGTGCCAGCAGTCAGGGAGTAGAGCTCCGGGGAGATACGCAGTATTTT	CASSQGVELRGDTQYF
13	TRBV27	NA	NA	TRBJ2-1	TGTGCCAGCAGCCACGTCTCTTACAATGAGCAGTTCTTC	CASSHVSYNEQFF
13	TRBV4-2	NA	NA	TRBJ2-1	TGTGCCAGCAGCCAGTGGTTTTACAATGAGCAGTTCTTC	CASSQWFYNEQFF
16	TRBV28	TRBD2	NA	TRBJ2-1	TGTGCCAGCAGCCCCGTACTAGCGGGAGTGCACAATGAGCAGTTCTTC	CASSPVLAGVHNEQFF
14	TRBV4-1	NA	NA	TRBJ2-1	TGCGCCAGCAGCCTTATAGGGACCTACAATGAGCAGTTCTTC	CASSLIGTYNEQFF
14	TRBV11-2	TRBD1	NA	TRBJ2-7	TGTGCCAGCAGCTTAGGGGACAGATCCTACGAGCAGTACTTC	CASSLGDRSYEQYF